This T cell receptor beta chain came from a study of blood T cell repertoires in COVID-19. Overall study: COVID-19 samples from acute and convalescent phases originated in the United States, Italy and Spain.

Authors' data handling: Using reference gene primer amplification, nucleated cell counts were estimated. The data were produced by immunoSEQ multiplex PCR, yet TCRdb's version contains in-frame clones alone and is incomplete. The V and J calls and clone size are taken from that table; D and trimming were inferred from the DNA. The sample shows 100,000 or so clones, approximately 90% of them seen only once. After removal of 3 bases from V and 11 bases from J, the junction contained 5 bases not matched to a gene. There are 13 residues in the CDR3. Germline V lookup: CDR1 DFQATT, CDR2 SNEGSKA (reference sequence). One Seattle source followed patients from active infection through their disease course.

The V gene is TRBV20-1, the J gene TRBJ2-1; TRBD2 aligns across 12 bases. Specimen: peripheral blood. This clonotype was obtained from a woman in her forties or fifties with COVID-19, enrolled during active disease. The CDR3 is CSASLAGGLKQFF. For the CDR3, the DNA is TGCAGTGCTAGTCTAGCGGGGGGGCTCAAGCAGTTCTTC.